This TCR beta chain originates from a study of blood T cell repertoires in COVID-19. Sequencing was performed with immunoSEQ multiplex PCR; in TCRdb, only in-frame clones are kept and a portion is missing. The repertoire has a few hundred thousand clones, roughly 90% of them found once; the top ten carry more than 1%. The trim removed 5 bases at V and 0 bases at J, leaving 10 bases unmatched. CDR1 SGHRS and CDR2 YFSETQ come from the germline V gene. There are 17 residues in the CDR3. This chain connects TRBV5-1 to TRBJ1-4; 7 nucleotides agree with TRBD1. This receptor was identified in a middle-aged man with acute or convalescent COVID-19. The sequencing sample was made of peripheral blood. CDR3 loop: CASRTGTDRATNEKLFF. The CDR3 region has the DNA TGCGCCAGCAGAACCGGGACAGACCGAGCAACTAATGAAAAACTGTTTTTT.